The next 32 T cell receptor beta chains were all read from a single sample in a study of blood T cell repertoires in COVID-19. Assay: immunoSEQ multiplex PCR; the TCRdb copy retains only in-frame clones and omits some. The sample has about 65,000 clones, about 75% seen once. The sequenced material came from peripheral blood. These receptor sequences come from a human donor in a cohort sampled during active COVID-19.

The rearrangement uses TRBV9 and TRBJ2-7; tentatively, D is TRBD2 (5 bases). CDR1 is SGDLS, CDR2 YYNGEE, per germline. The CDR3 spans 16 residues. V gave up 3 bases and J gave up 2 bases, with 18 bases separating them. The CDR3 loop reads CASSENERTQTYEQYF. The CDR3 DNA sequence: TGTGCCAGCAGCGAAAATGAACGGACTCAGACCTACGAGCAGTACTTC.

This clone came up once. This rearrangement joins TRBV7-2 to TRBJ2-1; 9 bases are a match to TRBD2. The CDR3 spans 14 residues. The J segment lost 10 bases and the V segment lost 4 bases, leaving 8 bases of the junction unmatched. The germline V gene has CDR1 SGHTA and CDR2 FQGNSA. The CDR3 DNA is TGTGCCAGCAGCTCGGGACTAGCCTCCAGGGAGCAGTTCTTC. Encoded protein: CASSSGLASREQFF.

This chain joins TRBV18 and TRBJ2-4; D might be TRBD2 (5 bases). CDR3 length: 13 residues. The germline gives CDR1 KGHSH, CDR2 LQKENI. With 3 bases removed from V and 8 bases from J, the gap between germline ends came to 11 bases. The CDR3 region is CASSPGRRDIQYF. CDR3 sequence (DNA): TGTGCCAGCTCACCTGGCAGGCGGGACATTCAGTACTTC.

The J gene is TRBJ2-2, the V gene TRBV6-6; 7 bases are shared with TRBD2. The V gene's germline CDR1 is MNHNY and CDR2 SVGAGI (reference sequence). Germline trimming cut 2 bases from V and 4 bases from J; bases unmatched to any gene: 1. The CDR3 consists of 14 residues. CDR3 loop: CASSYAGVTGELFF. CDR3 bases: TGTGCCAGCAGTTACGCGGGAGTCACCGGGGAGCTGTTTTTT.

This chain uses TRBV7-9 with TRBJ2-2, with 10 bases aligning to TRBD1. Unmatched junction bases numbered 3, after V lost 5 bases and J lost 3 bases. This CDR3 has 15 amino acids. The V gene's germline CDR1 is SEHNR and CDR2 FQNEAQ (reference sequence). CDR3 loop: CASSPGQGYTGELFF. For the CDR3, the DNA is TGTGCCAGCAGCCCGGGACAGGGGTACACCGGGGAGCTGTTTTTT.

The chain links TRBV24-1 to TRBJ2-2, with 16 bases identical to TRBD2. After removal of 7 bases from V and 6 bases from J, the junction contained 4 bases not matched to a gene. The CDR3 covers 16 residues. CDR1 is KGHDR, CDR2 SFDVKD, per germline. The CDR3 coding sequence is TGTGCCACCAGCGGGACTAGCGGGAGGGCCGCCGGGGAGCTGTTTTTT. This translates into CATSGTSGRAAGELFF.

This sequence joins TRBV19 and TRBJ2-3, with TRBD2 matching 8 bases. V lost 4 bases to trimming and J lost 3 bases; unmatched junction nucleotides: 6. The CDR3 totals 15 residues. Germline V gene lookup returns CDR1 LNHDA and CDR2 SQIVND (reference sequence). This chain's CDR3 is CASSTGGGPTDTQYF. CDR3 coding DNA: TGTGCCAGTAGTACCGGGGGGGGCCCGACAGATACGCAGTATTTT.

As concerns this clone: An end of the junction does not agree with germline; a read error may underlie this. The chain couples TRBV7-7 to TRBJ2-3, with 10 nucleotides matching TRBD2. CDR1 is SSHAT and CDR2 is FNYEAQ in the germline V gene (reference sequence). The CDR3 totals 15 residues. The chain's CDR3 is CASSLTSGITDTQYF. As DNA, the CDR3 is TGTGCTAGCAGCTTAACTAGCGGGATCACAGATACGCAGTATTTT.

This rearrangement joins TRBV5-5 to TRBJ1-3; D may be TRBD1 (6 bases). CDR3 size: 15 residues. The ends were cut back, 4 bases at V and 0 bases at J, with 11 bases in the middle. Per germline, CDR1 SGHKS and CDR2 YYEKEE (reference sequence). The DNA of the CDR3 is TGTGCCAGCAGCCAACAGGGCTCCTCTGGAAACACCATATATTTT. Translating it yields CASSQQGSSGNTIYF.

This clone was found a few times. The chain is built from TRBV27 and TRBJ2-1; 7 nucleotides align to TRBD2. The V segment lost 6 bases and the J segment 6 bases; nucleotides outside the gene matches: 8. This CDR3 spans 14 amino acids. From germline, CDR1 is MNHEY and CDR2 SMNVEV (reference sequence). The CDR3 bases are TGTGCCAGCAGCTCCAGGCGGGAGCGCAATGAGCAGTTCTTC. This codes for CASSSRRERNEQFF.

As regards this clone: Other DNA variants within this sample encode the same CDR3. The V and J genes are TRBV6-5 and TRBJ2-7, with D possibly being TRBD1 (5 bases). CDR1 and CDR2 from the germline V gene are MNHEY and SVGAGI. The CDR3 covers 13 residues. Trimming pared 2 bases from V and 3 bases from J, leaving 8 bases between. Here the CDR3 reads CASSYRRGYEQYF. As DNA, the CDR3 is TGTGCCAGCAGTTACCGTAGGGGCTACGAGCAGTACTTC.

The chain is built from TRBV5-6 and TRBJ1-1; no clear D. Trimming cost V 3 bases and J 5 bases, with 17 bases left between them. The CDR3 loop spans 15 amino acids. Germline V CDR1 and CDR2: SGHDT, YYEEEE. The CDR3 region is CASSWRAPGKTEAFF. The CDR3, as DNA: TGTGCCAGCAGCTGGAGGGCGCCGGGTAAGACTGAAGCTTTCTTT.

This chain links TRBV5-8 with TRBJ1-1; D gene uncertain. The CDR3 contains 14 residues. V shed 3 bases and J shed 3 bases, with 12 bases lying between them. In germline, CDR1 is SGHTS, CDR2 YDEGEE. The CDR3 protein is CASSSGVRDTEAFF. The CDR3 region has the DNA TGTGCCAGCAGCTCCGGAGTGAGGGACACTGAAGCTTTCTTT.

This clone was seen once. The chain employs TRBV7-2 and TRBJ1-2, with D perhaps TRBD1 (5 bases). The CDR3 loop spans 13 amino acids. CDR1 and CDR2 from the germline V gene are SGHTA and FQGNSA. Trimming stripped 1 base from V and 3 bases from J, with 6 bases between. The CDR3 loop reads CASSLGRDYGYTF. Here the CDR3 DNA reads TGTGCCAGCAGCTTAGGCAGGGACTATGGCTACACCTTC.

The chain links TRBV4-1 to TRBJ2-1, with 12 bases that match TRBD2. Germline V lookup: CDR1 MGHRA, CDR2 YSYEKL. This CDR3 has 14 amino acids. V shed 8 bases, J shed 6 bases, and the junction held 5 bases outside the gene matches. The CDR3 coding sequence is TGCGCCAGCCTCGGGACTAGCGGGTTCAATGAGCAGTTCTTC. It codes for CASLGTSGFNEQFF.

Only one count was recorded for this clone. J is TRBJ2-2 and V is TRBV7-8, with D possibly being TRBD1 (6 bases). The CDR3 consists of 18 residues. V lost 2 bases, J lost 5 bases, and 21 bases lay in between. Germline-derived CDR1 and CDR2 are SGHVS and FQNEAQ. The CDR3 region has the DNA TGTGCCAGCAGCTTATTCTCTGGGGGCCTGACCTTAACCGGGGAGCTGTTTTTT. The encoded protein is CASSLFSGGLTLTGELFF.

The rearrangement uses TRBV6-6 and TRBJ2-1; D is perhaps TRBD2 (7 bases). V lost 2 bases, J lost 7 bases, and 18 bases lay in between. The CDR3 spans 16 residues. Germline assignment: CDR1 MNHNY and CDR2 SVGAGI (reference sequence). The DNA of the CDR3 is TGTGCCAGCAGTTACCGAGGGACACCCGGGGGGAATGAGCAGTTCTTC. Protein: CASSYRGTPGGNEQFF.

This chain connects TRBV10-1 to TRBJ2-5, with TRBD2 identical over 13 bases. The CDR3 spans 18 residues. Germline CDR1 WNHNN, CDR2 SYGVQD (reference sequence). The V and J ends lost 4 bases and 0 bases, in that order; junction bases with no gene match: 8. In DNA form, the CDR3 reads TGCGCCAGCAGTGCCCTACTAGCGGGGGGGACTAACCAAGAGACCCAGTACTTC. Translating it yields CASSALLAGGTNQETQYF.

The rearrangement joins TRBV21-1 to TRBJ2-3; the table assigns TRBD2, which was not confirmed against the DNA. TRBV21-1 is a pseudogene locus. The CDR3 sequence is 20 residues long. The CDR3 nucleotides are TGTGCCAGCAGCAGAGAGAGGCAGTTATTCGGGTCCCATGCCACAGATACGCAGTATTTT. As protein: CASSRERQLFGSHATDTQYF.

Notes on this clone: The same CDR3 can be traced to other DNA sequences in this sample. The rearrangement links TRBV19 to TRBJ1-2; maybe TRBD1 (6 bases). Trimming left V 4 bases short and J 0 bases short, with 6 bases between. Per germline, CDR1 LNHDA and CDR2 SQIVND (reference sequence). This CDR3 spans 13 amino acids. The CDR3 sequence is CASSTGANYGYTF. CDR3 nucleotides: TGTGCCAGTAGTACAGGGGCTAACTATGGCTACACCTTC.

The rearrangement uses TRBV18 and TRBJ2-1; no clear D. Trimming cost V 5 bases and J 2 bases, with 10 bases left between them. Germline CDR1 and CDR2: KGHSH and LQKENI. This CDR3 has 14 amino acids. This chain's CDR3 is CASSSSTAYNEQFF. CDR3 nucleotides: TGTGCCAGCTCATCAAGTACTGCCTACAATGAGCAGTTCTTC.

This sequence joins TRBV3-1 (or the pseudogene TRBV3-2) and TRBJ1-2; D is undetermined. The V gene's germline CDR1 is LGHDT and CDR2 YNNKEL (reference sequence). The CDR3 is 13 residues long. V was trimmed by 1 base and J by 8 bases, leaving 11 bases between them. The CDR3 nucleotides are TGTGCCAGCAGCCAAGGGGTATTCGGGGGCTACACCTTC. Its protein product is CASSQGVFGGYTF.

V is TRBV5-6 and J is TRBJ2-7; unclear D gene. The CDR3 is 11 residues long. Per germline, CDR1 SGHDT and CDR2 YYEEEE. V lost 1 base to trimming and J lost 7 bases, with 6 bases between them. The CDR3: CASSLSREQYF. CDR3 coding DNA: TGTGCCAGCAGCTTGAGCCGGGAGCAGTACTTC.

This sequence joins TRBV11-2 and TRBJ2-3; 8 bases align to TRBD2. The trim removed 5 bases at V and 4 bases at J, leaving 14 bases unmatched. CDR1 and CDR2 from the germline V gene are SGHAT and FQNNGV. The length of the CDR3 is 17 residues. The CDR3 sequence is CASSQTTRSGSPDTQYF. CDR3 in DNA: TGTGCCAGCAGCCAGACGACTAGGAGCGGGAGCCCAGATACGCAGTATTTT.

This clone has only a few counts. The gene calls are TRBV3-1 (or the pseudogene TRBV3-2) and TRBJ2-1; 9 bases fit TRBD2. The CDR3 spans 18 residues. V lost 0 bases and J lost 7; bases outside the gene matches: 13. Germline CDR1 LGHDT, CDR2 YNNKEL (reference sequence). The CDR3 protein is CASSQDSAGGRAWNEQFF. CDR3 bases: TGTGCCAGCAGCCAAGATTCGGCGGGCGGGAGGGCATGGAATGAGCAGTTCTTC.

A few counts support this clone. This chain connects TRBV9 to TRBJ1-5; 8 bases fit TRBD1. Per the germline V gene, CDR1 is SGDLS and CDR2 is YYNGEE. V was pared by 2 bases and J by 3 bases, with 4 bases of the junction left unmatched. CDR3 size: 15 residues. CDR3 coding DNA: TGTGCCAGCAGCGTCGCAGGGGGCACCAATCAGCCCCAGCATTTT. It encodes CASSVAGGTNQPQHF.

In DNA, the CDR3 is TGCGCCAGCAGCGCGGGGGGGTCCCAAGAGACCCAGTACTTC. It specifies CASSAGGSQETQYF. This chain links TRBV5-1 with TRBJ2-5; TRBD2 aligns across 9 bases. Germline V gene data show CDR1 as SGHRS and CDR2 as YFSETQ. The CDR3 covers 14 residues. V lost 4 bases and J lost 1; bases outside the gene matches: 2.

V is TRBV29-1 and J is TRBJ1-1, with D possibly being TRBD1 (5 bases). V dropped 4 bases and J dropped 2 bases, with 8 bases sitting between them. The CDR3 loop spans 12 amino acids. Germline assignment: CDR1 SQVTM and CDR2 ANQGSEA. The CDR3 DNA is TGCAGCGTTGGACAGCGAAACACTGAAGCTTTCTTT. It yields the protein CSVGQRNTEAFF.

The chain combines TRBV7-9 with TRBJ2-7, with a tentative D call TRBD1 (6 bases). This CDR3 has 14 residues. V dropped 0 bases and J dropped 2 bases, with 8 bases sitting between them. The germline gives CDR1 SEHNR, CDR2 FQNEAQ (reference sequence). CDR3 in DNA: TGTGCCAGCAGCTTAGCAGGACAGACCTACGAGCAGTACTTC. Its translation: CASSLAGQTYEQYF. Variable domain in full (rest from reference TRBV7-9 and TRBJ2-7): DTGVSQNPRHKITKRGQNVTFRCDPISEHNRLYWYRQTLGQGPEFLTYFQNEAQLEKSRLLSDRFSAERPKGSFSTLEIQRTEQGDSAMYLCASSLAGQTYEQYFGPGTRLTVT.

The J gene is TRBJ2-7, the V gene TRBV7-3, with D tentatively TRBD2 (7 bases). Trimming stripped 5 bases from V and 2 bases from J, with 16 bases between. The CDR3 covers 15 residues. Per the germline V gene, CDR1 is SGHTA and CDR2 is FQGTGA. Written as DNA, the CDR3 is TGTGCCAGCAGCCCGAGGGGGGGTTTTGCCTACGAGCAGTACTTC. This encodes CASSPRGGFAYEQYF.

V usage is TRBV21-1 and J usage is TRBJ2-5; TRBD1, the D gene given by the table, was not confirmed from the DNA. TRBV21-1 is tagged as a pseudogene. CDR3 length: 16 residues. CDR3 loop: CASSKVKDRSQETQYF. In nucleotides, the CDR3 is TGTGCCAGCAGCAAAGTGAAAGACAGAAGCCAAGAGACCCAGTACTTC.

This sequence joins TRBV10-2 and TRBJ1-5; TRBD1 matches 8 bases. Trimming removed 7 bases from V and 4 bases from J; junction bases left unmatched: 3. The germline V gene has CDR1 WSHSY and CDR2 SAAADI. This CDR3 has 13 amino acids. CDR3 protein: CASNDRGNQPQHF. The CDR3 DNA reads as TGCGCCAGCAACGACAGGGGAAATCAGCCCCAGCATTTT.